This T cell receptor beta chain was observed in a study of post-analysis software for immune sequencing data. General observations from the study: Patients had higher frequencies than controls of five or six TRBV segments, including TRBV5-6, TRBV5-1 and TRBV20-1. Normalized Chao1 diversity in multiple sclerosis patients fell significantly below that of controls.

The table lists this clonotype with a few counts. Its specificity is unknown. The CDR3 is 14 residues long. Losses at the gene ends were 3 bases for V and 3 bases for J; bases not matched to a gene: 3. Germline CDR1 SGHRS, CDR2 YFSETQ. Unique molecular identifiers were built into the TCR beta cDNA libraries. With about 0.95 to 11 million T cells as the source, about half a million cDNA molecules resulted. MiXCR, applied by TCRdb to the PCR reads, yields one record per CDR3 protein. The table shows 150,000 to 200,000 distinct CDR3 sequences, with approximately 35% occurring only once. The material was blood, obtained after autologous hematopoietic stem cell transplantation. The sequence was collected from a girl aged 5 to 17 with multiple sclerosis. The chain recombines TRBV5-1 with TRBJ1-1; the match to TRBD1 covers 9 bases. The CDR3 loop reads CASSYDRGDTEAFF. The CDR3 nucleotides read TGCGCCAGCAGCTACGACAGGGGGGACACTGAAGCTTTCTTT. Complete variable domain (other parts from reference TRBV5-1 and TRBJ1-1): KAGVTQTPRYLIKTRGQQVTLSCSPISGHRSVSWYQQTPGQGLQFLFEYFSETQRNKGNFPGRFSGRQFSNSRSEMNVSTLELGDSALYLCASSYDRGDTEAFFGQGTRLTVV.